What follows are 4 T cell receptor beta chains derived from one specimen sequenced in a study of spatial heterogeneity in lung cancer. Time point denoted: sample taken at primary tumor resection. From tumor, nontumor lung or frozen PBMC, whole RNA was taken unsorted for sequencing. Each CDR3 protein is one row after TCRdb ran MiXCR on the 5' RACE reads. There are 45,000 to 55,000 distinct CDR3 sequences in the sample; around 5.2% occur only once, and roughly 10% lies in the top ten. Sample: PBMCs, taken at surgery. The receptor set was obtained from a male donor with early-stage non-small cell lung cancer.

Here the CDR3 DNA reads TGTGCCAGCAGCCAGAATTCAGCGGGAGGAGATGAGCAGTTCTTC. The encoded protein is CASSQNSAGGDEQFF. The V gene is TRBV7-8, the J gene TRBJ2-1; 9 nucleotides agree with TRBD2. This CDR3 contains 15 residues. Germline V lookup: CDR1 SGHVS, CDR2 FQNEAQ. The J segment lost 8 bases and the V segment lost 5 bases, leaving 10 bases of the junction unmatched. Together with reference TRBV7-8 and TRBJ2-1, the CDR3 gives the full variable domain: GAGVSQSPRYKVAKRGQDVALRCDPISGHVSLFWYQQALGQGPEFLTYFQNEAQLDKSGLPSDRFFAERPEGSVSTLKIQRTQQEDSAVYLCASSQNSAGGDEQFFGPGTRLTVL.

This clonotype was observed many times. The rearrangement uses TRBV7-2 and TRBJ2-1; 8 bases fit TRBD1. This CDR3 is built from 14 residues. The V segment lost 1 base and the J segment 7 bases; nucleotides outside the gene matches: 3. Germline V lookup: CDR1 SGHTA, CDR2 FQGNSA. CDR3 in amino acids: CASSLVTGDNEQFF. In DNA form, the CDR3 reads TGTGCCAGCAGCTTAGTGACAGGGGATAATGAGCAGTTCTTC.

This clonotype was recorded many times. This chain uses TRBV20-1 with TRBJ2-1; 11 bases match TRBD2. In germline, CDR1 is DFQATT, CDR2 SNEGSKA (reference sequence). CDR3 length equals 16 residues. Trimming took 1 base from V and 1 from J; bases not matched to a gene: 3. The CDR3, as DNA: TGCAGTGCTAGAGGACTAGCGGGACTTTCCTACAATGAGCAGTTCTTC. It codes for CSARGLAGLSYNEQFF.

This clonotype was seen repeatedly, ten times or more. The chain employs TRBV18 and TRBJ2-7, with 7 positions matching TRBD1. This CDR3 contains 15 residues. The germline gives CDR1 KGHSH, CDR2 LQKENI. J lost 5 bases, V lost 1 base, and 8 bases had no gene match. CDR3: CASSPLGDSSDEQYF. CDR3 DNA sequence: TGTGCCAGCTCACCACTGGGGGACAGTTCCGACGAGCAGTACTTC.